Listed below are T cell receptor beta chains from one sample, sequenced in a study of blood T cell repertoires in COVID-19. TCRdb's table, derived via immunoSEQ multiplex PCR, lists solely in-frame clones and lacks some. This sample has 55,000 to 75,000 clones, with about 83% found just once. The specimen was peripheral blood. The receptors come from a human donor in a cohort sampled during active COVID-19. Both conserved end residues are part of each CDR3. The order of the fields is V gene, clone size, J gene, D gene, CDR3 protein, CDR3 DNA. A D gene is named only where the DNA matches it firmly. Expanded clones get a size class; other rows say once, few or many, or leave the size out.

TRBV7-8,NA,TRBJ1-6,NA,CASSLDVVRGSPLHF,TGTGCCAGCAGCTTAGACGTAGTCAGGGGTTCACCCCTCCACTTT
TRBV15,once,TRBJ1-5,NA,CATSRSAGVQPQHF,TGTGCCACCAGCAGATCAGCGGGGGTACAGCCCCAGCATTTT
TRBV5-1,NA,TRBJ2-1,TRBD2,CASSSGLETGNEQFF,TGCGCCAGCAGCTCGGGACTAGAAACGGGGAATGAGCAGTTCTTC
TRBV7-8,NA,TRBJ2-1,NA,CASTQGGGQAYNEQFF,TGTGCCAGCACCCAGGGAGGGGGACAGGCCTACAATGAGCAGTTCTTC
TRBV28,few,TRBJ2-5,TRBD2,CASIGGGRKETQYF,TGTGCCAGCATCGGTGGCGGGAGGAAAGAGACCCAGTACTTC
TRBV28,NA,TRBJ2-5,TRBD1,CASSTRQGVGETQYF,TGTGCCAGCAGTACTCGACAGGGGGTTGGGGAGACCCAGTACTTC
TRBV5-1,NA,TRBJ1-6,TRBD1,CASSTQGQGSESPLHF,TGCGCCAGCAGCACCCAGGGACAGGGTTCGGAGTCACCCCTCCACTTT
TRBV18,NA,TRBJ1-1,NA,CASSPPVADTEAFF,TGTGCCAGCTCACCACCGGTGGCAGACACTGAAGCTTTCTTT
TRBV2,NA,TRBJ2-2,TRBD1,CASSELMGQAGELFF,TGTGCCAGCAGTGAATTGATGGGACAGGCGGGGGAGCTGTTTTTT
TRBV21-1,NA,TRBJ1-3,NA,CASSKAGAGSGNTIYF,TGTGCCAGCAGCAAAGCGGGGGCAGGTTCTGGAAACACCATATATTTT
TRBV6-2/TRBV6-3,once,TRBJ2-1,TRBD2,CASSYPTSGRAHSYNEQFF,TGTGCCAGCAGTTACCCAACTAGCGGGAGGGCCCACTCCTACAATGAGCAGTTCTTC
TRBV2,few,TRBJ1-5,TRBD1,CASSAPGGAGQPQHF,TGTGCCAGCAGCGCCCCAGGGGGCGCAGGTCAGCCCCAGCATTTT
TRBV7-8,NA,TRBJ2-2,NA,CASTSLQGGLFF,TGTGCCAGCACCTCCCTACAGGGTGGGCTGTTTTTT
TRBV6-2/TRBV6-3,NA,TRBJ1-1,NA,CASSITGTVTEAFF,TGTGCCAGCAGTATCACAGGGACCGTGACTGAAGCTTTCTTT
TRBV19,NA,TRBJ1-2,TRBD1,CASSPRQGNYGYTF,TGTGCCAGTAGTCCGAGACAGGGGAACTATGGCTACACCTTC
TRBV10-3,once,TRBJ2-1,TRBD2,CAISSGLAGGPYNEQFF,TGTGCCATCAGTTCGGGACTAGCGGGAGGTCCCTACAATGAGCAGTTCTTC
TRBV15,once,TRBJ2-3,TRBD2,CATSDLRAGGTAF,TGTGCCACCAGCGACCTACGAGCGGGGGGGACCGCTTTT
TRBV4-2,NA,TRBJ1-1,TRBD1,CASRDRDELNTEAFF,TGTGCCAGCAGAGACAGGGATGAACTAAACACTGAAGCTTTCTTT
TRBV2,NA,TRBJ1-5,TRBD1,CASTSGTGDHQPQHF,TGTGCCAGCACCTCCGGGACAGGGGACCATCAGCCCCAGCATTTT
TRBV7-9,NA,TRBJ2-5,TRBD2,CASSPAAVGRETQYF,TGTGCCAGCAGCCCGGCGGCAGTCGGGAGGGAGACCCAGTACTTC
TRBV5-1,NA,TRBJ2-1,TRBD2,CASSPQPTSGEQFF,TGCGCCAGCAGCCCCCAACCGACTAGCGGTGAGCAGTTCTTC